What follows are 19 T cell receptor beta chains derived from one specimen sequenced in a study of T cell responses to AZD1222 COVID-19 vaccine. The repertoire was sequenced with immunoSEQ multiplex PCR; TCRdb's copy has only in-frame clones and lacks some. The sample records approximately 170,000 clones, around 94% being singletons. Sequenced here: peripheral blood, sampled 28 days after the second AZD1222 dose. These receptors originate from an adult who received the AZD1222 COVID-19 vaccine.

A single count supports this clone. J is TRBJ1-3 and V is TRBV4-1; D gene unclear. Deletions cut 1 base from V and 5 bases from J, with 6 bases between. This CDR3 spans 13 amino acids. Germline assignment: CDR1 MGHRA and CDR2 YSYEKL. The CDR3 sequence is CASSQVPRNTIYF. The CDR3 DNA reads TGCGCCAGCAGCCAAGTCCCGCGAAACACCATATATTTT.

The chain employs TRBV11-2 and TRBJ2-1; 7 bases match TRBD2. Trimming cost V 3 bases and J 5 bases; bases outside gene matches: 7. The germline gives CDR1 SGHAT, CDR2 FQNNGV. This CDR3 contains 15 residues. CDR3 bases: TGTGCCAGCAGCTTGGTCCAGGGAGGGAACAATGAGCAGTTCTTC. The encoded protein is CASSLVQGGNNEQFF. The variable domain in full, completed from reference TRBV11-2 and TRBJ2-1, reads EAGVAQSPRYKIIEKRQSVAFWCNPISGHATLYWYQQILGQGPKLLIQFQNNGVVDDSQLPKDRFSAERLKGVDSTLKIQPAKLEDSAVYLCASSLVQGGNNEQFFGPGTRLTVL.

This chain uses TRBV30 with TRBJ2-3, with 7 bases lining up with TRBD2. V shed 5 bases, J shed 2 bases, and the junction held 10 bases outside the gene matches. This CDR3 comprises 15 residues. The germline CDR1 and CDR2 sequences are GTSNPN and SVGIG (reference sequence). The CDR3 region is CAWDKSGMPTDTQYF. The CDR3 DNA reads TGTGCCTGGGATAAAAGCGGGATGCCCACAGATACGCAGTATTTT.

The chain combines TRBV30 with TRBJ1-1; maybe TRBD1 (6 bases). V dropped 4 bases and J dropped 0 bases, with 9 bases sitting between them. This CDR3 has 13 amino acids. Germline assignment: CDR1 GTSNPN and CDR2 SVGIG (reference sequence). As DNA, the CDR3 is TGTGCCTGGAACAGGGTCATGAACACTGAAGCTTTCTTT. Translated, it gives CAWNRVMNTEAFF.

The chain recombines TRBV29-1 with TRBJ1-5, with unresolved D. Germline lookup yields CDR1 SQVTM and CDR2 ANQGSEA. The CDR3 extends over 12 amino acids. V was shortened by 5 bases and J by 2 bases, with 7 bases between the two germline ends. The CDR3 nucleotides read TGCAGCGTTAAGGGTGGCAATCAGCCCCAGCATTTT. Its protein product is CSVKGGNQPQHF.

The chain couples TRBV28 to TRBJ2-7, with 9 bases matching TRBD2. The CDR3 loop spans 17 amino acids. J gave up 0 bases and V 6 bases, and 12 bases lay outside the gene matches. Germline V gene lookup returns CDR1 MDHEN and CDR2 SYDVKM. The CDR3 coding sequence is TGTGCCAGCAGCCACAAGACCAGCGGGAGGAGCTCCTACGAGCAGTACTTC. It translates to CASSHKTSGRSSYEQYF.

The chain links TRBV11-1 to TRBJ2-7; maybe TRBD1 (5 bases). CDR3 length: 14 residues. The V end lost 4 bases, the J end lost 8 bases, and 18 bases lay between the germline ends. Germline assignment: CDR1 SGHAT and CDR2 FQDESV (reference sequence). The CDR3: CASSSSLTVSQQYF. The CDR3 region has the DNA TGTGCCAGCAGCTCCTCCTTGACAGTATCCCAGCAGTACTTC.

The gene calls are TRBV20-1 and TRBJ2-1; D is unclear. The CDR3 totals 11 residues. Between the trimmed V and J ends, which lost 2 bases and 8 bases, there was a span of 7 bases. In germline, CDR1 is DFQATT, CDR2 SNEGSKA (reference sequence). The CDR3 DNA is TGCAGTGCTAGATCCGCGTATGAGCAGTTCTTC. It encodes CSARSAYEQFF.

The chain has TRBV6-5 and TRBJ1-6; weak D call: TRBD1 (5 bases). This CDR3 has 13 amino acids. Germline V gene lookup returns CDR1 MNHEY and CDR2 SVGAGI. The V end was cut by 2 bases, the J end by 13 bases, with 12 bases between. CDR3 residues: CASSYGGDSPLHF. CDR3 DNA: TGTGCCAGCAGTTACGGGGGGGACTCGCCCCTCCACTTT.

V gene TRBV2 combines with J gene TRBJ2-1; 7 bases align to TRBD1. The CDR3 sequence is 12 residues long. The trim removed 9 bases at V and 2 bases at J, leaving 1 base unmatched. Germline V gene lookup returns CDR1 SNHLY and CDR2 FYNNEI. CDR3: CARTGTYNEQFF. Written as DNA, the CDR3 is TGTGCCAGGACAGGGACCTACAATGAGCAGTTCTTC.

This sequence joins TRBV13 and TRBJ2-1; D is unresolved. The CDR3 has 13 amino acids. Germline assignment: CDR1 PRHDT and CDR2 FYEKMQ (reference sequence). The ends were cut back, 4 bases at V and 5 bases at J, with 9 bases in the middle. CDR3 sequence (DNA): TGTGCCAGCAGCTCCTACACGAACAATGAGCAGTTCTTC. This codes for CASSSYTNNEQFF. The variable domain in full, completed from reference TRBV13 and TRBJ2-1, reads AAGVIQSPRHLIKEKRETATLKCYPIPRHDTVYWYQQGPGQDPQFLISFYEKMQSDKGSIPDRFSAQQFSDYHSELNMSSLELGDSALYFCASSSYTNNEQFFGPGTRLTVL.

As DNA, the CDR3 is TGTGCCAGCAGCCGACAGGAGAGCTCCTATAATTCACCCCTCCACTTT. Translating gives CASSRQESSYNSPLHF. The gene calls are TRBV11-1 and TRBJ1-6; a weak D match, TRBD1 (6 bases). V lost 5 bases, J lost 0 bases, and 11 bases lay in between. This CDR3 is built from 16 residues. Germline values: CDR1 SGHAT, CDR2 FQDESV (reference sequence).

V gene TRBV7-2 combines with J gene TRBJ1-6; tentative D call: TRBD1 (5 bases). Trimming took off 5 bases at V and 9 bases at J, with 14 bases between the two ends. Looked up from germline, CDR1 is SGHTA and CDR2 is FQGNSA. The CDR3 has 14 amino acids. The CDR3 sequence is CASSRDLRGSPLHF. CDR3 sequence (DNA): TGTGCCAGCAGCCGGGACTTAAGGGGTTCACCCCTCCACTTT.

The genes are TRBV5-5 and TRBJ2-1, with 7 bases fitting TRBD2. The CDR3 loop spans 16 amino acids. The trim removed 1 base at V and 7 bases at J, leaving 11 bases unmatched. Germline values: CDR1 SGHKS, CDR2 YYEKEE (reference sequence). The CDR3 region has the DNA TGTGCCAGCAGCTTGTCGGGGGGTAGCGGTTTTAATGAGCAGTTCTTC. Amino acids: CASSLSGGSGFNEQFF.

The V gene is TRBV10-3, the J gene TRBJ1-2; 9 positions agree with TRBD1. CDR3 size: 15 residues. Per the germline V gene, CDR1 is ENHRY and CDR2 is SYGVKD. Trimming cost V 3 bases and J 6 bases; bases outside gene matches: 8. Here the CDR3 DNA reads TGTGCCATCAGTGACGCACAGGGGGCATCCGATGGCTACACCTTC. It yields the protein CAISDAQGASDGYTF.

The chain carries TRBV7-2 and TRBJ2-1; 7 bases agree with TRBD2. The CDR3 totals 17 residues. V shed 3 bases and J 0 bases; nucleotides not matched to a gene: 8. CDR1 and CDR2 from the germline V gene are SGHTA and FQGNSA. This CDR3 reads CASSFPKGGSSYNEQFF. CDR3 DNA sequence: TGTGCCAGCAGCTTTCCCAAGGGCGGGAGCTCCTACAATGAGCAGTTCTTC.

This clone has only one observation. The chain has TRBV24-1 and TRBJ1-5, with no clear D. Per germline, CDR1 KGHDR and CDR2 SFDVKD. V was trimmed by 4 bases and J by 7 bases, leaving 13 bases between them. There are 14 residues in the CDR3. CDR3 sequence: CATSDLGVGQPQHF. The CDR3 DNA sequence: TGTGCCACCAGTGACCTGGGCGTGGGGCAGCCCCAGCATTTT.

The J gene is TRBJ2-1, the V gene TRBV7-2; 9 nucleotides agree with TRBD2. Unmatched junction bases numbered 5, after V lost 3 bases and J lost 5 bases. Germline CDR1 is SGHTA and CDR2 is FQGNSA. The length of the CDR3 is 15 residues. CDR3: CASSFRLAGNNEQFF. Here the CDR3 DNA reads TGTGCCAGCAGCTTTCGTCTAGCGGGAAACAATGAGCAGTTCTTC.

This rearrangement joins TRBV27 to TRBJ1-2; D may be TRBD1 (6 bases). The CDR3 is made up of 12 amino acids. The V end was cut by 3 bases, the J end by 11 bases, with 13 bases between. The germline gives CDR1 MNHEY, CDR2 SMNVEV (reference sequence). The CDR3 sequence is CASSFLPRGYTF. The CDR3 DNA follows: TGTGCCAGCAGTTTTCTCCCCAGGGGTTACACCTTC.